This T cell receptor (beta chain) emerged from a study of cytomegalovirus exposure and HLA in healthy donors. As for the study in general: From about 180 million T cells, an earlier analysis saw approximately 110 million unique TCR beta sequences.

This clone has only a few counts. Its matching antigen is unknown. Findings and caveats of the study: It was reported that the classifier diagnosed cytomegalovirus status with high specificity and sensitivity in both the original and validation cohorts. Earlier analysis looked at TCR beta V segments, and most were productive about 87% or about 30% of the time. A later analysis linked a missense variant in DCLRE1C to the trimming of TCR beta V and J genes.

Both 60 Vbeta primers and 13 Jbeta primers went into the PCR. TCRdb's copy holds only in-frame clones and misses some; the assay was immunoSEQ multiplex PCR. There are roughly 200,000 clones in the sample; 8.5% to 10% occur only once, and about 1.2% lies in the top ten. Germline assignment: CDR1 LNHDA and CDR2 SQIVND (reference sequence). The CDR3 length is 16 residues. The V gene end was trimmed by 6 bases and the J gene end by 5 bases; junction bases not matched to a gene: 16. The clonotype originates from a woman aged 25 to 45 in good health and CMV-seropositive. Material: PBMCs. V is TRBV19 and J is TRBJ2-7, with TRBD2 matching over 7 bases. The chain's CDR3 is CASSPWEGTLSNEQYF. CDR3 coding DNA: TGTGCCAGTAGCCCGTGGGAGGGTACCCTGTCGAACGAGCAGTACTTC. Based on the CDR3 plus reference TRBV19 and TRBJ2-7, the full variable domain is DGGITQSPKYLFRKEGQNVTLSCEQNLNHDAMYWYRQDPGQGLRLIYYSQIVNDFQKGDIAEGYSVSREKKESFPLTVTSAQKNPTAFYLCASSPWEGTLSNEQYFGPGTRLTVT.